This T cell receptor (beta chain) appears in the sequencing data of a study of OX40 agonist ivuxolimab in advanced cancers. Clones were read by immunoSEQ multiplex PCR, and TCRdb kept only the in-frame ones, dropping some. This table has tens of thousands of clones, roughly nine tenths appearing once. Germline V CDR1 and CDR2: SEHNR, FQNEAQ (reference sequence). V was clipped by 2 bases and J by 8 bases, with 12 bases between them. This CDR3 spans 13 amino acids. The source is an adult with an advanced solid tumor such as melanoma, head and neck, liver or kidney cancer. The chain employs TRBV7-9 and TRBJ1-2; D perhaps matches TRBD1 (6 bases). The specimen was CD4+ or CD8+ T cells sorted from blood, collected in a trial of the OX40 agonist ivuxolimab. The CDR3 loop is CASSLLGARGYTF. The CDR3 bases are TGTGCCAGCAGCTTACTGGGGGCGCGGGGCTACACCTTC.